This T cell receptor beta chain was captured in a study of T cells in Graves' hyperthyroidism and ophthalmopathy. Findings and caveats of the study: Most thyroid clonotypes with frequency above 0.001 were detected in blood.

RNA transcripts were the template for amplifying TCR beta CDR3 regions. During a first-round RT-PCR of the TCR CDR3, the HTBI primer set was used. TCRdb called the multiplex PCR reads again in MiXCR, with one record for every CDR3 protein. The sample yields 350,000 to 450,000 distinct CDR3 sequences, about 15% seen once. This clonotype occurred many times. As yet, its antigen is unknown. These patients, aged 18 to 65, had recently diagnosed hyperthyroidism lasting under 2 months. PBMCs were obtained from 9 to 10 ml fresh peripheral blood. J lost 2 bases, V lost 2 bases, and 2 bases had no gene match. This CDR3 comprises 14 residues. CDR1 is SNHLY, CDR2 FYNNEI, per germline.

This chain joins TRBV2 and TRBJ2-7; 8 nucleotides match TRBD1. This clonotype originated in a woman in her fifties or sixties with Graves' hyperthyroidism. Sequenced input: blood. The CDR3 loop is CASSENRGTYEQYF. In DNA form, the CDR3 reads TGTGCCAGCAGTGAAAACAGGGGGACCTACGAGCAGTACTTC.